These 27 T cell receptor beta chains were sequenced from one sample in a study of identical twins. TCRdb recomputed calls from the 5' RACE reads with MiXCR, one row per CDR3 protein. This table holds about 920,000 distinct CDR3 sequences, approximately 13% found once. In addition, the sample was reused for a study of yellow fever vaccine responses in identical twins.

Sequencing was performed on PBMCs. Receptors were obtained from a woman aged 18 to 35 in good health.

This clonotype was recorded many times. The rearrangement joins TRBV25-1 to TRBJ1-4; D gene unclear. Germline V gene lookup returns CDR1 MGHDK and CDR2 SYGVNS. The CDR3 runs 17 residues. V dropped 3 bases and J dropped 7 bases, with 21 bases sitting between them. Written as DNA, the CDR3 is TGTGCCAGCAGTGAGTCCTACCACGACACATATCTTGAAAAACTGTTTTTT. As protein: CASSESYHDTYLEKLFF.

Ten or more counts support this clonotype. V gene TRBV4-1 combines with J gene TRBJ1-4; D is uncertain. V dropped 5 bases and J dropped 6 bases, with 16 bases sitting between them. The CDR3 loop spans 15 amino acids. Germline loops: CDR1 MGHRA, CDR2 YSYEKL. CDR3 amino acids: CASSTRTAGYEKLFF. CDR3 sequence (DNA): TGCGCCAGCAGCACGAGGACGGCGGGGTATGAAAAACTGTTTTTT.

The sample holds many counts of this clonotype. The chain is built from TRBV4-1 and TRBJ1-2; 9 nucleotides match TRBD1. The CDR3 contains 18 residues. Germline CDR1 and CDR2: MGHRA and YSYEKL. Trimming at V came to 0 bases and at J to 4 bases, leaving 12 bases not matched to a gene. The CDR3 reads CASSQDWDRAIRGYGYTF. As DNA, the CDR3 is TGCGCCAGCAGCCAAGATTGGGACAGGGCCATTCGTGGCTATGGCTACACCTTC.

This clonotype was observed many times. V and J are TRBV12-3 or TRBV12-4 and TRBJ2-7; weak D call: TRBD1 (5 bases). Trimming pared 6 bases from V and 1 base from J, leaving 7 bases between. The length of the CDR3 is 12 residues. CDR3 in DNA: TGTGCCAGCAGGACAGCTTCCTACGAGCAGTACTTC. As protein: CASRTASYEQYF.

V is TRBV29-1 and J is TRBJ1-3, with D possibly matching TRBD1 (5 bases). Deletions cut 6 bases from V and 0 bases from J, with 18 bases between. This CDR3 is 16 amino acids long. Germline CDR1 is SQVTM and CDR2 is ANQGSEA. CDR3 sequence: CSVVPGTASSGNTIYF. CDR3 in DNA: TGCAGCGTCGTACCCGGGACGGCCTCCTCTGGAAACACCATATATTTT.

The V call is TRBV29-1, the J call TRBJ2-3, with 7 bases that match TRBD2. Trimming took 6 bases from V and 0 from J; bases not matched to a gene: 6. This CDR3 region has 14 residues. Germline values: CDR1 SQVTM, CDR2 ANQGSEA. The CDR3 DNA reads TGCAGCGTAGTCTCGGGAGGTAGCACAGATACGCAGTATTTT. Protein product: CSVVSGGSTDTQYF.

This clonotype was seen ten or more times. The V gene is TRBV4-1, the J gene TRBJ1-5, with no clear D. CDR1 MGHRA and CDR2 YSYEKL come from the germline V gene. V lost 1 base and J 4 bases, leaving 11 bases between the germline ends. This CDR3 is built from 15 residues. The CDR3 spells CASSQGTAVNQPQHF. DNA for the CDR3: TGCGCCAGCAGCCAAGGAACTGCCGTAAATCAGCCCCAGCATTTT.

Worth noting for this clonotype: The germline gene is not matched at one end of the junction; a read error may be the cause. The rearrangement joins TRBV20-1 to TRBJ1-1; D is unresolved. The CDR3 spans 11 residues. Germline CDR1 and CDR2: DFQATT and SNEGSKA (reference sequence). CDR3 in DNA: TGTATAGGTGCAGGGAACACTGAAGCTTTCTTT. It codes for CIGAGNTEAFF.

This clonotype was found many times. The V and J genes are TRBV28 and TRBJ2-5; TRBD1 is a possible D gene (6 bases). V was clipped by 3 bases and J by 5 bases, with 19 bases between them. CDR1 is MDHEN, CDR2 SYDVKM, per germline. CDR3 length: 16 residues. For the CDR3, the DNA is TGTGCCAGCAGTTTTCGGCTACAGGGTGTCCAGGAGACCCAGTACTTC. It is translated as CASSFRLQGVQETQYF. Filled out from reference TRBV28 and TRBJ2-5, the complete variable domain reads DVKVTQSSRYLVKRTGEKVFLECVQDMDHENMFWYRQDPGLGLRLIYFSYDVKMKEKGDIPEGYSVSREKKERFSLILESASTNQTSMYLCASSFRLQGVQETQYFGPGTRLLVL.

The gene calls are TRBV10-3 and TRBJ2-2, with 13 bases aligning to TRBD2. V trimming: 1 base; J trimming: 8 bases; junction bases outside the gene matches: 7. Germline V gene lookup returns CDR1 ENHRY and CDR2 SYGVKD. This CDR3 is 17 amino acids long. CDR3 coding DNA: TGTGCCATCAGTGAGTTCGGACTAGCGGGAGTAGGAGGGGAGCTGTTTTTT. This encodes CAISEFGLAGVGGELFF.

The rearrangement uses TRBV24-1 and TRBJ2-1; D might be TRBD1 (6 bases). The CDR3 sequence is 16 residues long. The V gene lost 4 bases and the J gene lost 7 bases, with 19 bases spanning the gap. Germline loops: CDR1 KGHDR, CDR2 SFDVKD. The CDR3 loop reads CATSDHYREASNEQFF. For the CDR3, the DNA is TGTGCCACCAGTGACCATTACAGGGAAGCGTCTAATGAGCAGTTCTTC.

The chain recombines TRBV6-5 with TRBJ2-5; D is unresolved. The CDR3 runs to 13 residues. Germline CDR1 and CDR2: MNHEY and SVGAGI. Trimming left V 0 bases short and J 7 bases short, with 9 bases between. CDR3 loop: CASSYSGSGTQYF. Written as DNA, the CDR3 is TGTGCCAGCAGTTACTCGGGAAGTGGGACCCAGTACTTC.

The V call is TRBV7-3, the J call TRBJ2-6; D remains ambiguous. Trimming left V 5 bases short and J 2 bases short, with 7 bases between. CDR1 is SGHTA and CDR2 is FQGTGA in the germline V gene. CDR3 size: 14 residues. CDR3 amino acids: CASSANPGANVLTF. In nucleotides, the CDR3 is TGTGCCAGCAGCGCAAACCCTGGGGCCAACGTCCTGACTTTC.

The chain carries TRBV6-1 and TRBJ2-4; D could derive from TRBD1 or TRBD2 (5 bases each). The germline V gene encodes CDR1 MNHNS and CDR2 SASEGT. The CDR3 totals 16 residues. V lost 3 bases and J 7 bases, leaving 19 bases between the germline ends. The CDR3 DNA sequence: TGTGCCAGCAGTGATGGGACGAAGGTGGTGTTGAACATTCAGTACTTC. Encoded protein: CASSDGTKVVLNIQYF.

This clonotype has at least ten counts. The chain couples TRBV20-1 to TRBJ1-5; D gene uncertain. The CDR3 has 12 residues. CDR1 and CDR2 (germline): DFQATT, SNEGSKA (reference sequence). With 5 bases removed from V and 5 bases from J, the gap between germline ends came to 10 bases. The CDR3 sequence is CSASSPDQPQHF. The CDR3 coding sequence is TGCAGTGCTTCCAGTCCCGATCAGCCCCAGCATTTT.

This clonotype was seen a handful of times. The chain employs TRBV15 and TRBJ2-6; D unclear. This CDR3 contains 16 residues. The V end lost 0 bases, the J end lost 4 bases, and 10 bases lay between the germline ends. The V gene's germline CDR1 is LNHNV and CDR2 YYDKDF (reference sequence). In DNA, the CDR3 is TGTGCCACCAGCAGAGAAATGGGAACCGGGGCCAACGTCCTGACTTTC. As protein: CATSREMGTGANVLTF.

This clonotype was seen many times. CDR3 bases: TGTGCCAGCAGCTTTGGGACTAGAATCCACAATGAGCAGTTCTTC. The encoded protein is CASSFGTRIHNEQFF. The chain links TRBV7-3 to TRBJ2-1; 8 bases are shared with TRBD2. J gave up 5 bases and V 3 bases, and 6 bases lay outside the gene matches. From germline, CDR1 is SGHTA and CDR2 FQGTGA. The CDR3 has 15 amino acids.

The table lists this clonotype with a few counts. This chain connects TRBV9 to TRBJ1-1, with 7 bases fitting TRBD1. Per germline, CDR1 SGDLS and CDR2 YYNGEE. V dropped 4 bases and J dropped 2; count of bases not matched to a gene: 17. The CDR3 covers 18 residues. The CDR3: CASSSRPTGEVRNTEAFF. CDR3 DNA sequence: TGTGCCAGCAGCTCTCGACCTACAGGGGAAGTAAGAAACACTGAAGCTTTCTTT.

Details on this clonotype: Given a much more abundant clone one base away, this may be a read error. The CDR3 coding sequence is TGCAGCGCTCGAGGGGTGGGACTAGCGGATGATACGCAGTATTTT. Residues: CSARGVGLADDTQYF. This sequence joins TRBV29-1 and TRBJ2-3; 11 bases are shared with TRBD2. CDR3 size: 15 residues. Germline V gene data show CDR1 as SQVTM and CDR2 as ANQGSEA. With 7 bases clipped from V and 6 bases from J, the junction kept 12 bases outside the gene matches.

The chain has TRBV6-5 and TRBJ2-7, with 7 bases matching TRBD1. Looked up from germline, CDR1 is MNHEY and CDR2 is SVGAGI. V shed 2 bases and J 4 bases; nucleotides not matched to a gene: 5. The length of the CDR3 is 14 residues. The CDR3 nucleotides read TGTGCCAGCAGTTACAACAGGGGCCAGTACGAGCAGTACTTC. Translating gives CASSYNRGQYEQYF.

The chain combines TRBV5-6 with TRBJ1-1; D not certain. CDR3 size: 13 residues. Germline CDR1 reads SGHDT; CDR2 reads YYEEEE. V was cut by 10 bases and J by 5 bases, with 18 bases left in between. The CDR3 DNA reads as TGTGCCTCTTCCAGGCACGGGAGAACTGAAGCTTTCTTT. Its translation: CASSRHGRTEAFF. Full variable domain (remainder filled in from reference TRBV5-6 and TRBJ1-1): DAGVTQSPTHLIKTRGQQVTLRCSPKSGHDTVSWYQQALGQGPQFIFQYYEEEERQRGNFPDRFSGHQFPNYSSELNVNALLLGDSALYLCASSRHGRTEAFFGQGTRLTVV.

This clonotype has more than one count but fewer than ten. The chain couples TRBV5-1 to TRBJ2-7; no firm D call. CDR1 and CDR2 (germline): SGHRS, YFSETQ. The CDR3 totals 14 residues. V lost 0 bases to trimming and J lost 4 bases, with 11 bases between them. The CDR3 spells CASSLAGRIYEQYF. The CDR3 DNA sequence: TGCGCCAGCAGCTTGGCCGGCAGAATATACGAGCAGTACTTC.

The gene calls are TRBV3-1 and TRBJ1-1, with unresolved D. The CDR3 is made up of 14 amino acids. Germline CDR1 LGHDT, CDR2 YNNKEL (reference sequence). V shed 1 base and J shed 4 bases, with 10 bases lying between them. The CDR3 loop reads CASSQAPSGTEAFF. CDR3 nucleotide sequence: TGTGCCAGCAGCCAAGCCCCATCGGGCACTGAAGCTTTCTTT.

This clonotype came up many times. The chain is built from TRBV12-3 or TRBV12-4 and TRBJ2-1, with 8 bases aligning to TRBD2. The V and J ends lost 3 bases and 12 bases, in that order; junction bases with no gene match: 7. This CDR3 is 13 amino acids long. Here the CDR3 DNA reads TGTGCCAGCAGTTTTCGGCTAGCGGGCGGGCAGTTCTTC. Its protein is CASSFRLAGGQFF.

This clonotype showed up just a few times. The chain links TRBV2 to TRBJ2-1; tentatively, D is TRBD1 (7 bases). The CDR3 totals 13 residues. Trimming removed 8 bases at V and 4 bases at J, with 12 bases between. From germline, CDR1 is SNHLY and CDR2 FYNNEI. The CDR3 DNA is TGTGCCAGCGAGCAGGGGGGTTACAATGAGCAGTTCTTC. The encoded protein is CASEQGGYNEQFF.

This clonotype was picked up a small number of times. The chain joins TRBV5-1 to TRBJ2-1, with a tentative D call TRBD1 (5 bases). The CDR3 is 15 amino acids. V was cut by 3 bases and J by 5 bases, with 15 bases left in between. Germline loops: CDR1 SGHRS, CDR2 YFSETQ. DNA for the CDR3: TGCGCCAGCAGCTGGCGTTGGGGCCGCGACAATGAGCAGTTCTTC. It yields the protein CASSWRWGRDNEQFF.

The chain uses TRBV11-3 and TRBJ2-5; D is ambiguous. This CDR3 contains 14 residues. The germline V gene encodes CDR1 SGHNT and CDR2 YENEEA. V lost 5 bases to trimming and J lost 2 bases, with 12 bases between them. In nucleotides, the CDR3 is TGTGCCAGCAGCCCCCTGGGCGAGCAAGAGACCCAGTACTTC. Translated: CASSPLGEQETQYF.